The next 8 T cell receptor beta chains were all read from a single sample in a study of blood T cell repertoires in COVID-19. This table comes from immunoSEQ multiplex PCR, and its TCRdb copy is limited to in-frame clones, with some not included. Found here are 80,000 to 100,000 clones, about 84% of them singletons; the top ten hold about 4.1%. Sequences were obtained from peripheral blood. Every receptor here comes from a man aged 55 to 70 with acute or convalescent COVID-19.

This clone was counted between two and nine times. The chain is built from TRBV6-2 or TRBV6-3 and TRBJ2-2; the D gene is possibly TRBD1 (5 bases). Trimming stripped 5 bases from V and 6 bases from J, with 19 bases between. The germline V gene encodes CDR1 MNHEY and CDR2 SVGEGT. The length of the CDR3 is 16 residues. The DNA for the CDR3 is TGTGCCAGCAGTAGCCCCGGGCGTTGGGGCCCCGGGGAGCTGTTTTTT. This encodes CASSSPGRWGPGELFF.

The V and J genes are TRBV12-3 or TRBV12-4 and TRBJ1-6; TRBD1 might be the D (5 bases). The CDR3 has 13 amino acids. V was trimmed by 8 bases and J by 5 bases, leaving 10 bases between them. CDR3 amino acids: CASQGDHNSPLHF. CDR3 nucleotide sequence: TGTGCCAGCCAAGGGGATCATAATTCACCCCTCCACTTT.

V usage is TRBV3-1 (or the pseudogene TRBV3-2) and J usage is TRBJ1-5; 8 positions match TRBD1. CDR3 length: 13 residues. V gave up 3 bases and J gave up 5 bases; unmatched junction bases: 0. The germline CDR1 and CDR2 sequences are LGHDT and YNNKEL (reference sequence). The CDR3 is CASSQTGDQPQHF. CDR3 nucleotides: TGTGCCAGCAGCCAGACAGGGGATCAGCCCCAGCATTTT.

This clone was observed a handful of times. The V call is TRBV7-2, the J call TRBJ2-4, with 13 bases matching TRBD2. Germline V gene lookup returns CDR1 SGHTA and CDR2 FQGNSA. This CDR3 contains 15 residues. J gave up 4 bases and V 4 bases, and 1 base lay outside the gene matches. The CDR3, as DNA: TGTGCCAGCAGCTCGGGACTAGCGGGGAAAAACATTCAGTACTTC. This encodes CASSSGLAGKNIQYF.

V usage is TRBV19 and J usage is TRBJ2-3, with 9 bases lining up with TRBD2. V lost 5 bases to trimming and J lost 3 bases; unmatched junction nucleotides: 9. The CDR3 is 16 residues long. CDR1 LNHDA and CDR2 SQIVND come from the germline V gene (reference sequence). The CDR3 DNA is TGTGCCAGTAGTTCCCTAGCGGGAATCGGAACAGATACGCAGTATTTT. Its protein is CASSSLAGIGTDTQYF. Based on the CDR3 plus reference TRBV19 and TRBJ2-3, the full variable domain is DGGITQSPKYLFRKEGQNVTLSCEQNLNHDAMYWYRQDPGQGLRLIYYSQIVNDFQKGDIAEGYSVSREKKESFPLTVTSAQKNPTAFYLCASSSLAGIGTDTQYFGPGTRLTVL.

This clone was recorded only once. The genes are TRBV5-8 and TRBJ2-2; tentative D call: TRBD1 (6 bases). The ends were cut back, 4 bases at V and 0 bases at J, with 10 bases in the middle. This CDR3 has 15 amino acids. The germline CDR1 and CDR2 sequences are SGHTS and YDEGEE. The CDR3 region has the DNA TGTGCCAGCAGCCTTCGGACAGCGAACACCGGGGAGCTGTTTTTT. It specifies CASSLRTANTGELFF.

The rearrangement uses TRBV7-9 and TRBJ1-1, with D possibly being TRBD1 (6 bases). Germline-derived CDR1 and CDR2 are SEHNR and FQNEAQ (reference sequence). V lost 7 bases to trimming and J lost 3 bases, with 24 bases between them. The CDR3 is 17 residues long. CDR3: CASTRTLGRGGDTEAFF. CDR3 DNA sequence: TGTGCCAGCACACGTACATTAGGGAGGGGGGGAGACACTGAAGCTTTCTTT.

V gene TRBV12-3 or TRBV12-4 combines with J gene TRBJ1-2, with TRBD1 identical over 7 bases. Trimming cost V 6 bases and J 8 bases; bases outside gene matches: 9. The CDR3 has 13 amino acids. CDR3 sequence: CASRPQGLSGYTF. DNA of the CDR3: TGTGCCAGCAGGCCACAGGGGCTTAGCGGCTACACCTTC.